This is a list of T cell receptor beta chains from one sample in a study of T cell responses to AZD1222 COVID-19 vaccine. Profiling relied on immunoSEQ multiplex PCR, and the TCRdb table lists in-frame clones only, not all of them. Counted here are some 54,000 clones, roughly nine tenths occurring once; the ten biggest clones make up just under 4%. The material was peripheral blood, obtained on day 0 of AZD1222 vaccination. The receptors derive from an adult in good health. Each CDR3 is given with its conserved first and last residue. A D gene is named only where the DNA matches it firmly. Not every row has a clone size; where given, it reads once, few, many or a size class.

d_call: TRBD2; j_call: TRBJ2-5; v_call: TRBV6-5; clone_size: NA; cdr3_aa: CASSSTSGGETQYF; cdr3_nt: TGTGCCAGCAGCTCGACTAGCGGGGGAGAGACCCAGTACTTC
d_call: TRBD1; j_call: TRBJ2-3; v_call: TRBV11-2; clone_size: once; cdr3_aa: CASSRIGTGVPDTQYF; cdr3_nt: TGTGCCAGCAGCCGCATTGGGACAGGGGTGCCAGATACGCAGTATTTT
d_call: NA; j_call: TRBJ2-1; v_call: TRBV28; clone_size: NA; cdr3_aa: CASSRPSEQFF; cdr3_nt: TGTGCCAGCAGCCGTCCCAGTGAGCAGTTCTTC
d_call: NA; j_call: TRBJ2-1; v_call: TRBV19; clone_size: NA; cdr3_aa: CASSIAQTSSYNEQFF; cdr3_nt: TGTGCCAGTAGTATCGCCCAGACAAGCTCCTACAATGAGCAGTTCTTC
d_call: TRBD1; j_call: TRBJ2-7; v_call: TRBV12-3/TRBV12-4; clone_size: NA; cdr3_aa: CASRQGFSYEQYF; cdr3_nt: TGTGCCAGTAGACAGGGCTTCTCCTACGAGCAGTACTTC
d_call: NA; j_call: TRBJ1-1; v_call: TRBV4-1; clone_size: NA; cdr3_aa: CASRIGQANTEAFF; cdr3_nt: TGCGCCAGCAGGATCGGACAAGCGAACACTGAAGCTTTCTTT
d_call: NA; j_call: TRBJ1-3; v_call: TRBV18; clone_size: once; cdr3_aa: CASSPQDDSGNTIYF; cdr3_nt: TGTGCCAGCTCACCACAGGACGACTCTGGAAACACCATATATTTT
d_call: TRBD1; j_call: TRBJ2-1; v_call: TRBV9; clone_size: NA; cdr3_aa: CASSRQGYEQFF; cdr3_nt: TGTGCCAGCAGTCGACAGGGTTATGAGCAGTTCTTC
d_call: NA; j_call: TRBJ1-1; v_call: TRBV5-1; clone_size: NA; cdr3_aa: CASSYMNTEAFF; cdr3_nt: TGCGCCAGCAGCTATATGAATACTGAAGCTTTCTTT
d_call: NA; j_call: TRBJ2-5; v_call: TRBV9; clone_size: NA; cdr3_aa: CASSGLRETQYF; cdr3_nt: TGTGCCAGCAGCGGATTACGCGAGACCCAGTACTTC
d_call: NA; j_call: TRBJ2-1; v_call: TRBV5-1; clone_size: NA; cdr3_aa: CASSSSGGPGSVSYNEQFF; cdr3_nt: TGCGCCAGCAGCTCTTCCGGGGGCCCGGGGTCGGTATCCTACAATGAGCAGTTCTTC
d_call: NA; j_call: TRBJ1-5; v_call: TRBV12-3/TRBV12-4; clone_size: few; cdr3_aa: CASSLRVHQPQHF; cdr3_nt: TGTGCCAGCAGTTTGCGGGTTCATCAGCCCCAGCATTTT
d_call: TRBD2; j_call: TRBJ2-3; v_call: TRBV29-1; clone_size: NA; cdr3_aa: CSVVRRGGWTDTQYF; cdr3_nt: TGCAGCGTGGTCAGGCGGGGGGGATGGACAGATACGCAGTATTTT
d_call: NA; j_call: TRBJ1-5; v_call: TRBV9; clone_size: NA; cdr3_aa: CASSVGTSRGPQHF; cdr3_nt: TGTGCCAGCAGCGTAGGGACTTCCCGGGGGCCCCAGCATTTT
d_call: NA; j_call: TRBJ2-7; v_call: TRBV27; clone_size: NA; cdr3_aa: CASSPGRVAEQYF; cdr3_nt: TGTGCCAGCAGCCCGGGACGGGTCGCAGAGCAGTACTTC
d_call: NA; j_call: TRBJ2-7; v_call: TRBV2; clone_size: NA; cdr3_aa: CASNGRIASRIAYEQYF; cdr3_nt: TGTGCCAGCAACGGCAGGATCGCCTCTCGGATAGCCTACGAGCAGTACTTC
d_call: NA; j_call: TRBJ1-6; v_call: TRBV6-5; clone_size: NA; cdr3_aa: CASSPSNNSPLHF; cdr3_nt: TGTGCCAGCAGCCCATCGAATAATTCACCCCTCCACTTT
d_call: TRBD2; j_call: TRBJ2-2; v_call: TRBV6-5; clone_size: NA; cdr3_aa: CASNGQAGDGELFF; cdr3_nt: TGTGCCAGCAACGGGCAGGCGGGGGACGGGGAGCTGTTTTTT
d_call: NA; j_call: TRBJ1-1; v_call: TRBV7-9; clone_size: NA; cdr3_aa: CASSLDFIHTEAFF; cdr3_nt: TGTGCCAGCAGCTTAGACTTCATCCACACTGAAGCTTTCTTT
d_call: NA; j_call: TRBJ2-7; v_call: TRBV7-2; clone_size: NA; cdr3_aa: CASSPSVSYEQYF; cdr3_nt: TGTGCCAGCAGCCCTTCGGTGTCCTACGAGCAGTACTTC